This T cell receptor beta chain stems from a study of cytomegalovirus exposure and HLA in healthy donors. The CDR3 has 15 residues. Per germline, CDR1 SGDLS and CDR2 YYNGEE. V lost 0 bases and J 7 bases, leaving 14 bases between the germline ends. Healthy bone marrow donors made up the cohort. With 60 Vbeta and 13 Jbeta primers, the PCR was carried out. Repertoires were generated with immunoSEQ multiplex PCR, while TCRdb's copy carries only in-frame clones and drops some. The sample contains around 280,000 clones, around 90% of which appear only once. Sequences were obtained from PBMCs. The source of this sequence is a young woman in good health and CMV-seronegative. The chain links TRBV9 to TRBJ2-4; D might be TRBD2 (5 bases). For the CDR3, the DNA is TGTGCCAGCAGCGTAGGTGGGTCATCGGGGAACATTCAGTACTTC. Its protein product is CASSVGGSSGNIQYF.